Below, 16 T cell receptor beta chains from the same sample are listed, as sequenced in a study of long-term antiretroviral therapy in people with HIV. Runs used v3.0 of the immunoSEQ assay and were done at survey level. Repertoires were generated with immunoSEQ multiplex PCR, while TCRdb's copy carries only in-frame clones and drops some. Of about 14,000 clones detected, roughly 85% appear once; the ten largest clones hold approximately 15%. This specimen was unsorted PBMCs, taken 1.8 years before starting antiretroviral therapy. The receptors here all came from a middle-aged woman with HIV.

This chain links TRBV7-3 with TRBJ1-3; D remains ambiguous. Trimming removed 5 bases from V and 4 bases from J, with 3 bases in between. This CDR3 comprises 11 residues. CDR1 and CDR2 (germline): SGHTA, FQGTGA. CDR3 in amino acids: CASSPGNTIYF. The CDR3 DNA reads TGTGCCAGCAGCCCGGGAAACACCATATATTTT.

A few counts support this clone. The V and J genes are TRBV4-1 and TRBJ2-5; D not resolved. Germline values: CDR1 MGHRA, CDR2 YSYEKL. The CDR3 sequence is 14 residues long. V dropped 0 bases and J dropped 4 bases, with 9 bases sitting between them. Written as DNA, the CDR3 is TGCGCCAGCAGCCAAGACCGAATCATAGAGACCCAGTACTTC. Its protein is CASSQDRIIETQYF.

The chain links TRBV18 to TRBJ2-3; D is uncertain. The CDR3 has 15 amino acids. Germline CDR1 reads KGHSH; CDR2 reads LQKENI. V was pared by 3 bases and J by 1 base, with 11 bases between. The CDR3 nucleotides are TGTGCCAGCTCACCCGGAACCGGTCGCACAGATACGCAGTATTTT. It translates to CASSPGTGRTDTQYF. Together with reference TRBV18 and TRBJ2-3, the CDR3 gives the full variable domain: NAGVMQNPRHLVRRRGQEARLRCSPMKGHSHVYWYRQLPEEGLKFMVYLQKENIIDESGMPKERFSAEFPKEGPSILRIQQVVRGDSAAYFCASSPGTGRTDTQYFGPGTRLTVL.

The rearrangement joins TRBV6-5 to TRBJ2-7; 8 bases map to TRBD1. The CDR3 has 14 amino acids. Germline CDR1 MNHEY, CDR2 SVGAGI. J was trimmed by 7 bases and V by 6 bases; bases with no gene match: 11. CDR3 in DNA: TGTGCCAGCAGGATGACAGGGGCGCTTGGGGAGCAGTACTTC. Protein product: CASRMTGALGEQYF.

V gene TRBV7-9 combines with J gene TRBJ2-7; D is possibly TRBD1 (6 bases). Germline CDR1 reads SEHNR; CDR2 reads FQNEAQ (reference sequence). Deletions cut 6 bases from V and 4 bases from J, with 7 bases between. The CDR3 has 11 amino acids. CDR3 loop: CASRGAYEQYF. CDR3 in DNA: TGTGCCAGCAGGGGGGCATACGAGCAGTACTTC.

The chain has TRBV5-4 and TRBJ2-7; 10 positions agree with TRBD2. V was pared by 3 bases and J by 0 bases, with 3 bases of the junction left unmatched. This CDR3 is built from 15 residues. CDR1 SGHNT and CDR2 YYREEE come from the germline V gene (reference sequence). The CDR3 DNA reads as TGTGCCAGCAGCTCAGCGGGAGGGAGCTCCTACGAGCAGTACTTC. This gives the protein CASSSAGGSSYEQYF.

The chain carries TRBV27 and TRBJ2-5; 8 nucleotides match TRBD1. The V segment lost 3 bases and the J segment 7 bases; nucleotides outside the gene matches: 4. The CDR3 totals 13 residues. The germline V gene encodes CDR1 MNHEY and CDR2 SMNVEV (reference sequence). CDR3 region: CASSFGQGLTQYF. The CDR3 DNA follows: TGTGCCAGCAGTTTCGGACAGGGACTGACCCAGTACTTC.

V gene TRBV7-9 combines with J gene TRBJ2-5, with D possibly being TRBD2 (5 bases). Trimming pared 2 bases from V and 4 bases from J, leaving 11 bases between. This CDR3 is built from 14 residues. CDR1 is SEHNR, CDR2 FQNEAQ, per germline (reference sequence). The CDR3 sequence is CASSLREGGETQYF. The CDR3 DNA reads as TGTGCCAGCAGCTTACGCGAGGGTGGAGAGACCCAGTACTTC.

This chain connects TRBV7-8 to TRBJ1-3; D unresolved. CDR1 and CDR2 from the germline V gene are SGHVS and FQNEAQ. CDR3 length: 14 residues. V lost 0 bases, J lost 4 bases, and 7 bases lay in between. The CDR3 here is CASSLARSGNTIYF. The DNA for the CDR3 is TGTGCCAGCAGCTTAGCTCGATCCGGAAACACCATATATTTT.

The chain joins TRBV7-9 to TRBJ1-2; 7 bases align to TRBD1. This CDR3 spans 15 amino acids. In germline, CDR1 is SEHNR, CDR2 FQNEAQ (reference sequence). The J segment lost 4 bases and the V segment lost 5 bases, leaving 10 bases of the junction unmatched. CDR3 DNA sequence: TGTGCCAGCAGCCGTCCCGGGACAGAATCCTATGGCTACACCTTC. This gives the protein CASSRPGTESYGYTF.

The chain is built from TRBV6-1 and TRBJ1-4; D unresolved. V dropped 4 bases and J dropped 3 bases, with 12 bases sitting between them. Germline-derived CDR1 and CDR2 are MNHNS and SASEGT. This CDR3 spans 15 amino acids. The CDR3 sequence is CASSVVLGPNEKLFF. The CDR3 region has the DNA TGTGCCAGCAGTGTCGTTCTGGGCCCTAATGAAAAACTGTTTTTT.

The chain recombines TRBV28 with TRBJ2-1; D is unresolved. Trimming removed 5 bases from V and 0 bases from J, with 11 bases in between. The CDR3 loop spans 15 amino acids. Germline loops: CDR1 MDHEN, CDR2 SYDVKM. The CDR3 coding sequence is TGTGCCAGCAGTCTGGACGGCAGCTCCTACAATGAGCAGTTCTTC. Translating it yields CASSLDGSSYNEQFF.

The gene calls are TRBV28 and TRBJ2-7; tentatively, D is TRBD2 (6 bases). Germline CDR1 and CDR2: MDHEN and SYDVKM. Trimming took 8 bases from V and 3 from J, leaving 11 bases between them. CDR3 length: 12 residues. The CDR3 protein is CASGGARYEQYF. The CDR3 DNA reads TGTGCCAGCGGAGGGGCCCGCTACGAGCAGTACTTC.

This chain uses TRBV2 with TRBJ2-7, with a possible D match to TRBD2 (6 bases). The length of the CDR3 is 13 residues. V dropped 4 bases and J dropped 0 bases, with 7 bases sitting between them. Per germline, CDR1 SNHLY and CDR2 FYNNEI. The CDR3 DNA reads TGTGCCAGCAGTGCCGGGAGCTCCTACGAGCAGTACTTC. Protein product: CASSAGSSYEQYF.

The CDR3 DNA sequence: TGTGCCAGCAGCTCCGGACGACAGGGTTGGCTGGATACGCAGTATTTT. Translated, it gives CASSSGRQGWLDTQYF. The chain links TRBV7-9 to TRBJ2-3; 7 bases map to TRBD1. Trimming removed 4 bases from V and 6 bases from J; junction bases left unmatched: 13. The CDR3 runs 16 residues. The germline CDR1 and CDR2 sequences are SEHNR and FQNEAQ (reference sequence). Complete variable domain (other parts from reference TRBV7-9 and TRBJ2-3): DTGVSQNPRHKITKRGQNVTFRCDPISEHNRLYWYRQTLGQGPEFLTYFQNEAQLEKSRLLSDRFSAERPKGSFSTLEIQRTEQGDSAMYLCASSSGRQGWLDTQYFGPGTRLTVL.

This chain connects TRBV5-1 to TRBJ2-7; the D is unclear. This CDR3 contains 14 residues. Trimming took 0 bases from V and 0 from J, leaving 7 bases between them. From germline, CDR1 is SGHRS and CDR2 YFSETQ. CDR3 sequence (DNA): TGCGCCAGCAGCTTGGGTAGCAGCTCCTACGAGCAGTACTTC. It yields the protein CASSLGSSSYEQYF.